Presented here are 20 T cell receptor beta chains from one specimen sequenced in a study of blood T cell repertoires in COVID-19. The table came from immunoSEQ multiplex PCR; TCRdb's copy has only in-frame clones and leaves some out. The sample shows about 360,000 clones, around nine tenths of them seen only once. Sequencing input: peripheral blood. These receptors all come from a human donor in a cohort sampled during active COVID-19.

The J gene is TRBJ2-3, the V gene TRBV11-3, with D possibly TRBD2 on 5 matching bases. CDR3 size: 14 residues. V was cut by 4 bases and J by 3 bases, with 11 bases left in between. The germline V gene has CDR1 SGHNT and CDR2 YENEEA. CDR3 in DNA: TGTGCCAGCAGCTCAGCCCGACTAACAGATACGCAGTATTTT. This sequence encodes CASSSARLTDTQYF.

This chain connects TRBV27 to TRBJ2-1; 13 nucleotides match TRBD2. Germline-derived CDR1 and CDR2 are MNHEY and SMNVEV (reference sequence). This CDR3 spans 19 amino acids. Unmatched junction bases numbered 11, after V lost 6 bases and J lost 0 bases. The CDR3 loop reads CASSHPGLAGLHSYNEQFF. The DNA of the CDR3 is TGTGCCAGCAGCCACCCGGGACTAGCGGGACTCCACTCCTACAATGAGCAGTTCTTC.

The gene calls are TRBV28 and TRBJ2-7; 9 bases are a match to TRBD1. From germline, CDR1 is MDHEN and CDR2 SYDVKM. This CDR3 spans 15 amino acids. Trimming at V came to 5 bases and at J to 1 base, leaving 6 bases not matched to a gene. CDR3 protein: CASSPQGAESYEQYF. As DNA, the CDR3 is TGTGCCAGCAGTCCACAGGGGGCAGAGTCCTACGAGCAGTACTTC.

This chain links TRBV28 with TRBJ2-3; D perhaps matches TRBD1 (5 bases). Germline V gives CDR1 MDHEN, CDR2 SYDVKM. The CDR3 extends over 14 amino acids. Between the trimmed V and J ends, which lost 1 base and 3 bases, there was a span of 8 bases. The CDR3 DNA follows: TGTGCCAGCAGTTTATCAGGGTTTACAGATACGCAGTATTTT. Amino acids: CASSLSGFTDTQYF.

This clone showed up just a few times. The V gene is TRBV5-5, the J gene TRBJ1-2, with 7 bases that match TRBD1. Trimming at V came to 1 base and at J to 4 bases, leaving 1 base not matched to a gene. The CDR3 runs to 13 residues. Germline V gene sequence: CDR1 SGHKS, CDR2 YYEKEE (reference sequence). The CDR3 spells CASSLQGVYGYTF. CDR3 nucleotides: TGTGCCAGCAGCTTGCAGGGGGTCTATGGCTACACCTTC.

This clone occurred once. The gene calls are TRBV11-1 and TRBJ2-5; no reliable D call. V gave up 1 base and J gave up 1 base, with 10 bases separating them. Germline lookup yields CDR1 SGHAT and CDR2 FQDESV (reference sequence). The CDR3 is made up of 15 amino acids. This CDR3 is CASSLVFGLQETQYF. For the CDR3, the DNA is TGTGCCAGCAGCTTAGTATTTGGGCTCCAAGAGACCCAGTACTTC. Full variable domain (outside the CDR3, taken from reference TRBV11-1 and TRBJ2-5): EAEVAQSPRYKITEKSQAVAFWCDPISGHATLYWYRQILGQGPELLVQFQDESVVDDSQLPKDRFSAERLKGVDSTLKIQPAELGDSAMYLCASSLVFGLQETQYFGPGTRLLVL.

The rearrangement uses TRBV7-2 and TRBJ2-7, with a weak D call TRBD2 (6 bases). Germline CDR1 reads SGHTA; CDR2 reads FQGNSA. Trimming removed 4 bases at V and 3 bases at J, with 22 bases between. The CDR3 totals 17 residues. CDR3 loop: CASSSGSRGETHYEQYF. CDR3 DNA sequence: TGTGCCAGCAGCTCCGGTAGTCGCGGGGAGACCCACTACGAGCAGTACTTC. Full variable domain (remainder filled in from reference TRBV7-2 and TRBJ2-7): GAGVSQSPSNKVTEKGKDVELRCDPISGHTALYWYRQSLGQGLEFLIYFQGNSAPDKSGLPSDRFSAERTGGSVSTLTIQRTQQEDSAVYLCASSSGSRGETHYEQYFGPGTRLTVT.

The sample holds a few counts of this clone. This chain uses TRBV19 with TRBJ1-5, with a possible D match to TRBD1 (5 bases). The CDR3 is 14 residues long. Germline values: CDR1 LNHDA, CDR2 SQIVND (reference sequence). With 10 bases removed from V and 9 bases from J, the gap between germline ends came to 22 bases. The CDR3 sequence is CATKTGGETSPQHF. In DNA, the CDR3 is TGTGCCACCAAGACTGGGGGGGAAACATCGCCCCAGCATTTT.

V gene TRBV29-1 combines with J gene TRBJ1-1, with D unclear. Germline assignment: CDR1 SQVTM and CDR2 ANQGSEA. The V gene lost 3 bases and the J gene lost 0 bases, with 17 bases spanning the gap. This CDR3 has 16 residues. The CDR3, as DNA: TGCAGCGTTGAGAGGGATCTTGGATGGATGAACACTGAAGCTTTCTTT. Translating it yields CSVERDLGWMNTEAFF.

The chain carries TRBV30 and TRBJ1-5, with 12 bases lining up with TRBD1. This CDR3 is built from 18 residues. Germline CDR1 and CDR2: GTSNPN and SVGIG (reference sequence). With V trimmed by 3 bases and J by 4 bases, 13 bases remained unmatched. CDR3 sequence reads: CAWRAGTGGTGGNQPQHF. The CDR3 DNA is TGTGCCTGGAGAGCCGGGACAGGGGGCACCGGAGGAAATCAGCCCCAGCATTTT.

This chain links TRBV7-9 with TRBJ1-2; 9 bases are shared with TRBD1. CDR3 length: 14 residues. CDR1 is SEHNR, CDR2 FQNEAQ, per germline (reference sequence). Germline trimming cut 5 bases from V and 2 bases from J; bases unmatched to any gene: 3. CDR3: CASSTGTGNYGYTF. The CDR3, as DNA: TGTGCCAGCAGCACCGGGACAGGGAACTATGGCTACACCTTC.

The J gene is TRBJ1-5, the V gene TRBV28; 7 bases fit TRBD1. V gave up 6 bases and J gave up 5 bases; unmatched junction bases: 7. The CDR3 runs 14 residues. The V gene's germline CDR1 is MDHEN and CDR2 SYDVKM. Written as DNA, the CDR3 is TGTGCCAGCAGGACGGGACAGCTGGATCAGCCCCAGCATTTT. Its translation is CASRTGQLDQPQHF. The entire variable domain, with the rest obtained from reference TRBV28 and TRBJ1-5, is as follows: DVKVTQSSRYLVKRTGEKVFLECVQDMDHENMFWYRQDPGLGLRLIYFSYDVKMKEKGDIPEGYSVSREKKERFSLILESASTNQTSMYLCASRTGQLDQPQHFGDGTRLSIL.

The chain combines TRBV13 with TRBJ2-1, with 8 positions matching TRBD2. This CDR3 has 15 residues. Germline assignment: CDR1 PRHDT and CDR2 FYEKMQ (reference sequence). V was clipped by 4 bases and J by 5 bases; unmatched bases: 7. CDR3 protein: CASSSSGRKNNEQFF. The CDR3 region has the DNA TGTGCCAGCAGCTCAAGCGGGAGAAAGAACAATGAGCAGTTCTTC.

This clone was detected only once. The gene calls are TRBV6-5 and TRBJ1-5, with D perhaps TRBD1 (6 bases). V was cut by 4 bases and J by 3 bases, with 10 bases left in between. The CDR3 is made up of 14 amino acids. CDR1 MNHEY and CDR2 SVGAGI come from the germline V gene. The CDR3 DNA sequence: TGTGCCAGCAGTTGGACAGAGCACAATCAGCCCCAGCATTTT. Its translation is CASSWTEHNQPQHF.

This chain uses TRBV30 with TRBJ1-2; D not resolved. This CDR3 contains 13 residues. Trimming removed 3 bases at V and 7 bases at J, with 15 bases between. The germline V gene encodes CDR1 GTSNPN and CDR2 SVGIG (reference sequence). This CDR3 reads CAWSPGPGGGYTF. The CDR3 region has the DNA TGTGCCTGGAGCCCTGGGCCCGGTGGTGGCTACACCTTC.

The chain combines TRBV7-9 with TRBJ2-5; D may be TRBD1 (6 bases). The CDR3 runs 13 residues. The germline V and J ends were trimmed by 4 bases and 5 bases, with 11 bases remaining between them. In germline, CDR1 is SEHNR, CDR2 FQNEAQ (reference sequence). The CDR3 is CASSWDTMETQYF. CDR3 nucleotide sequence: TGTGCCAGCAGCTGGGACACAATGGAGACCCAGTACTTC. The complete variable domain, with remaining parts taken from reference TRBV7-9 and TRBJ2-5, reads DTGVSQNPRHKITKRGQNVTFRCDPISEHNRLYWYRQTLGQGPEFLTYFQNEAQLEKSRLLSDRFSAERPKGSFSTLEIQRTEQGDSAMYLCASSWDTMETQYFGPGTRLLVL.

This clone was recorded once. V and J are TRBV11-2 and TRBJ2-5; TRBD1 matches at 8 bases. The CDR3 loop spans 16 amino acids. Germline V CDR1 and CDR2: SGHAT, FQNNGV. The trim removed 0 bases at V and 5 bases at J, leaving 8 bases unmatched. This chain's CDR3 is CASSLDRTGGWETQYF. The DNA for the CDR3 is TGTGCCAGCAGCTTAGATCGTACAGGGGGTTGGGAGACCCAGTACTTC.

This rearrangement joins TRBV18 to TRBJ2-7; a weak D match, TRBD1 (6 bases). CDR1 and CDR2 (germline): KGHSH, LQKENI. V was clipped by 3 bases and J by 3 bases, with 15 bases between them. CDR3 length: 15 amino acids. The CDR3 loop reads CASSPQTGRGYEQYF. As DNA, the CDR3 is TGTGCCAGCTCACCCCAGACAGGCAGGGGCTACGAGCAGTACTTC.

This clone occurred a few times. The genes are TRBV4-2 and TRBJ1-3, with D possibly matching TRBD1 (5 bases). Germline values: CDR1 LGHNA, CDR2 YNFKEQ. Deletions cut 0 bases from V and 1 base from J, with 13 bases between. CDR3 length: 17 amino acids. The CDR3 DNA sequence: TGTGCCAGCAGCCAAGACTGGAGGGGCTGGTCTGGAAACACCATATATTTT. Translation: CASSQDWRGWSGNTIYF.

This chain joins TRBV5-1 and TRBJ2-1, with TRBD2 identical over 9 bases. The V gene's germline CDR1 is SGHRS and CDR2 YFSETQ. This CDR3 comprises 15 residues. With V trimmed by 4 bases and J by 7 bases, 9 bases remained unmatched. This CDR3 is CASSGGLAGWNEQFF. The DNA for the CDR3 is TGCGCCAGCAGCGGGGGACTAGCCGGGTGGAATGAGCAGTTCTTC.